The 28 T cell receptor beta chains given below trace back to one sample, sequenced in a study of control samples from healthy donors and cancer patients. Repertoires were generated with immunoSEQ multiplex PCR, while TCRdb's copy carries only in-frame clones and drops some. This sample has 30,000 to 35,000 clones, with 70% to 90% found just once. Material: PBMCs. The receptor source for this set is a middle-aged woman with lung cancer.

The gene calls are TRBV27 and TRBJ1-5; D gene uncertain. Per germline, CDR1 MNHEY and CDR2 SMNVEV (reference sequence). Trimming removed 6 bases at V and 0 bases at J, with 6 bases between. The CDR3 sequence is 13 residues long. CDR3 in amino acids: CASRQISNQPQHF. In nucleotides, the CDR3 is TGTGCCAGCAGACAGATTAGCAATCAGCCCCAGCATTTT.

This sequence joins TRBV29-1 and TRBJ2-5; 12 bases match TRBD1. CDR3 length: 15 amino acids. CDR1 and CDR2 from the germline V gene are SQVTM and ANQGSEA. V dropped 5 bases and J dropped 0; count of bases not matched to a gene: 4. The CDR3 reads CSVQGQGAHQETQYF. CDR3 nucleotides: TGCAGCGTTCAGGGACAGGGGGCCCACCAAGAGACCCAGTACTTC.

The chain is built from TRBV5-5 and TRBJ1-3; D ambiguous. V was trimmed by 7 bases and J by 1 base, leaving 12 bases between them. In germline, CDR1 is SGHKS, CDR2 YYEKEE (reference sequence). CDR3 size: 14 residues. The CDR3 nucleotides read TGTGCCAGCTCGGTCGCGGTATCTGGAAACACCATATATTTT. Translation gives CASSVAVSGNTIYF.

The chain links TRBV11-2 to TRBJ2-7; possible D gene TRBD1, 6 bases. Germline CDR1 reads SGHAT; CDR2 reads FQNNGV. The CDR3 runs 14 residues. Deletions cut 6 bases from V and 1 base from J, with 13 bases between. For the CDR3, the DNA is TGTGCCAGCAGTTCATACCAGGGGTCCTACGAGCAGTACTTC. Translated: CASSSYQGSYEQYF.

This chain uses TRBV5-1 with TRBJ1-4; unclear D gene. V gave up 1 base and J gave up 8 bases, with 12 bases separating them. CDR1 and CDR2 (germline): SGHRS, YFSETQ. The CDR3 is 14 residues long. The CDR3 protein is CASSLSGRREKLFF. CDR3 bases: TGCGCCAGCAGCTTGTCGGGGAGGAGGGAAAAACTGTTTTTT.

The chain links TRBV19 to TRBJ1-5, with D maybe TRBD1 (5 bases). The CDR3 loop spans 13 amino acids. Germline lookup yields CDR1 LNHDA and CDR2 SQIVND (reference sequence). The germline V and J ends were trimmed by 5 bases and 4 bases, with 9 bases remaining between them. DNA of the CDR3: TGTGCCAGTAGTCTCGACAGAAATCAGCCCCAGCATTTT. It encodes CASSLDRNQPQHF.

V is TRBV29-1 and J is TRBJ2-5; the match to TRBD2 covers 7 bases. Germline V gene data show CDR1 as SQVTM and CDR2 as ANQGSEA. CDR3 length: 14 amino acids. Trimming removed 6 bases from V and 3 bases from J; junction bases left unmatched: 10. CDR3 sequence reads: CSVGDYEREETQYF. CDR3 coding DNA: TGCAGCGTGGGGGACTATGAAAGGGAAGAGACCCAGTACTTC.

The chain joins TRBV11-3 to TRBJ1-1; the D gene is possibly TRBD1 (5 bases). Germline CDR1 SGHNT, CDR2 YENEEA. This CDR3 spans 13 amino acids. Trimming removed 5 bases from V and 11 bases from J, with 18 bases in between. CDR3 bases: TGTGCCAGCAGCACTACCCCCGGGACGAGGGCTTTCTTT. It encodes CASSTTPGTRAFF.

The chain uses TRBV7-8 and TRBJ1-1; tentative D call: TRBD1 (6 bases). This CDR3 spans 13 amino acids. Germline-derived CDR1 and CDR2 are SGHVS and FQNEAQ. The V end lost 1 base, the J end lost 6 bases, and 9 bases lay between the germline ends. CDR3 amino acids: CASSLGGGPEAFF. In DNA form, the CDR3 reads TGTGCCAGCAGCTTAGGGGGGGGGCCTGAAGCTTTCTTT.

This clone has a handful of counts. The V call is TRBV6-5, the J call TRBJ2-7; unclear D gene. V shed 3 bases and J shed 5 bases, with 11 bases lying between them. Germline V gives CDR1 MNHEY, CDR2 SVGAGI. The CDR3 is 13 residues long. Here the CDR3 reads CASSYTPRDEQYF. Written as DNA, the CDR3 is TGTGCCAGCAGTTATACTCCTAGGGACGAGCAGTACTTC.

This clone came up once. CDR3 residues: CASSRGGQGGDGNTIYF. DNA of the CDR3: TGTGCCAGCAGTCGGGGGGGCCAAGGTGGGGATGGAAACACCATATATTTT. J is TRBJ1-3 and V is TRBV6-6; a possible D gene is TRBD1 (6 bases). The CDR3 runs 17 residues. CDR1 is MNHNY and CDR2 is SVGAGI in the germline V gene (reference sequence). Trimming took 5 bases from V and 3 from J, leaving 20 bases between them.

The gene calls are TRBV3-1 (or the pseudogene TRBV3-2) and TRBJ2-5, with TRBD1 identical over 10 bases. The germline V gene has CDR1 LGHDT and CDR2 YNNKEL (reference sequence). Trimming cost V 2 bases and J 4 bases; bases outside gene matches: 10. CDR3 length: 17 residues. CDR3: CASSQHNPGQGGETQYF. CDR3 in DNA: TGTGCCAGCAGCCAACACAACCCTGGACAGGGGGGAGAGACCCAGTACTTC.

The rearrangement uses TRBV7-2 and TRBJ1-5; D remains unclear. The CDR3 extends over 14 amino acids. V lost 1 base to trimming and J lost 6 bases, with 10 bases between them. Germline V lookup: CDR1 SGHTA, CDR2 FQGNSA. CDR3 region: CASSLVTRGQPQHF. In DNA, the CDR3 is TGTGCCAGCAGCTTAGTGACAAGAGGTCAGCCCCAGCATTTT.

The rearrangement joins TRBV9 to TRBJ2-3, with TRBD1 as a possible D gene (5 bases). CDR3 size: 13 residues. The germline V and J ends were trimmed by 2 bases and 4 bases, with 8 bases remaining between them. The germline V gene has CDR1 SGDLS and CDR2 YYNGEE. The CDR3 sequence is CASSVDTPDTQYF. The CDR3 nucleotides read TGTGCCAGCAGCGTGGACACACCAGATACGCAGTATTTT.

This chain connects TRBV4-2 to TRBJ1-4; 9 bases align to TRBD1. The CDR3 extends over 14 amino acids. CDR1 and CDR2 from the germline V gene are LGHNA and YNFKEQ. V gave up 4 bases and J gave up 7 bases; unmatched junction bases: 4. The CDR3 nucleotides are TGTGCCAGCAGCCTACAGGGGGCTGGTGAAAAACTGTTTTTT. Encoded protein: CASSLQGAGEKLFF.

The chain uses TRBV6-6 and TRBJ1-1; D not resolved. The V and J ends lost 7 bases and 0 bases respectively, with 6 bases between them. Germline CDR1 and CDR2: MNHNY and SVGAGI (reference sequence). The CDR3 has 12 residues. The CDR3 coding sequence is TGTGCCAGCACCGGCATGAACACTGAAGCTTTCTTT. Amino acids: CASTGMNTEAFF.

The genes are TRBV5-1 and TRBJ1-1; D might be TRBD1 (5 bases). Trimming pared 0 bases from V and 0 bases from J, leaving 12 bases between. The CDR3 has 16 amino acids. Germline CDR1 reads SGHRS; CDR2 reads YFSETQ. The CDR3 coding sequence is TGCGCCAGCAGCTTGGGGGGCGGGGCTTTGAACACTGAAGCTTTCTTT. Protein product: CASSLGGGALNTEAFF.

The CDR3 bases are TGTGCCAGCAGCATACAGGAACCTAATGAAAAACTGTTTTTT. Its translation: CASSIQEPNEKLFF. The chain uses TRBV7-9 and TRBJ1-4; a weak D match, TRBD1 (5 bases). V was clipped by 5 bases and J by 3 bases, with 10 bases between them. Germline CDR1 SEHNR, CDR2 FQNEAQ (reference sequence). The CDR3 runs 14 residues.

This clone was seen a single time. V and J are TRBV7-2 and TRBJ1-1; D is uncertain. The CDR3 loop spans 11 amino acids. Trimming cost V 10 bases and J 0 bases, with 6 bases left between them. Germline V gene data show CDR1 as SGHTA and CDR2 as FQGNSA. The chain's CDR3 is CATAVNTEAFF. The CDR3 bases are TGTGCCACCGCCGTGAACACTGAAGCTTTCTTT.

This chain links TRBV11-3 with TRBJ1-1; unclear D gene. The ends were cut back, 5 bases at V and 8 bases at J, with 9 bases in the middle. This CDR3 spans 11 amino acids. CDR1 and CDR2 from the germline V gene are SGHNT and YENEEA. The CDR3 here is CASSEGAEAFF. CDR3 DNA: TGTGCCAGCAGCGAAGGCGCGGAAGCTTTCTTT.

V usage is TRBV12-5 and J usage is TRBJ2-2; possibly TRBD1 for D (5 bases). V lost 6 bases and J lost 6, with 14 bases in between. This CDR3 comprises 14 residues. Germline V gives CDR1 LGHNT, CDR2 FRNRAP. The CDR3 DNA follows: TGTGCTAGTGGGCCCGGTTGGGGCCCCGGGGAGCTGTTTTTT. Residues: CASGPGWGPGELFF.

This chain uses TRBV30 with TRBJ2-3; 13 bases match TRBD2. The CDR3 contains 17 residues. The V gene's germline CDR1 is GTSNPN and CDR2 SVGIG (reference sequence). V trimming: 1 base; J trimming: 1 base; junction bases outside the gene matches: 5. The CDR3 DNA reads as TGTGCCTGGAGTGAGGGACTAGCGGGGACTCGCACAGATACGCAGTATTTT. It specifies CAWSEGLAGTRTDTQYF.

This sequence joins TRBV10-3 and TRBJ1-2; TRBD1 matches 8 bases. There are 13 residues in the CDR3. V trimming: 9 bases; J trimming: 5 bases; junction bases outside the gene matches: 8. Germline V lookup: CDR1 ENHRY, CDR2 SYGVKD. CDR3 residues: CAITLGQDYGYTF. The CDR3 DNA reads TGTGCCATTACACTGGGACAGGATTATGGCTACACCTTC.

V gene TRBV5-5 combines with J gene TRBJ2-2; TRBD1 is a possible D gene (5 bases). The CDR3 is 16 residues long. Trimming stripped 3 bases from V and 8 bases from J, with 20 bases between. Germline V gives CDR1 SGHKS, CDR2 YYEKEE (reference sequence). This chain's CDR3 is CASSSIGALERGELFF. The CDR3 coding sequence is TGTGCCAGCAGCTCTATTGGGGCCCTGGAACGGGGGGAGCTGTTTTTT.

V gene TRBV7-9 combines with J gene TRBJ1-2; TRBD1 is a possible D gene (5 bases). With 0 bases removed from V and 7 bases from J, the gap between germline ends came to 15 bases. CDR1 and CDR2 from the germline V gene are SEHNR and FQNEAQ (reference sequence). This CDR3 is 15 amino acids long. CDR3 sequence reads: CASSLAQGPVGGYTF. The CDR3, as DNA: TGTGCCAGCAGCTTAGCGCAGGGACCGGTCGGTGGCTACACCTTC.

V and J are TRBV30 and TRBJ1-6; D is unresolved. The V gene lost 3 bases and the J gene lost 6 bases, with 12 bases spanning the gap. This CDR3 comprises 14 residues. Germline CDR1 is GTSNPN and CDR2 is SVGIG (reference sequence). The CDR3 DNA is TGTGCCTGGAGCGGACGGCAAGCTAATTCACCCCTCCACTTT. It yields the protein CAWSGRQANSPLHF.

This rearrangement joins TRBV27 to TRBJ2-1; D is perhaps TRBD2 (7 bases). From germline, CDR1 is MNHEY and CDR2 SMNVEV (reference sequence). This CDR3 has 17 residues. V lost 5 bases and J lost 5, with 22 bases in between. CDR3 protein: CASSDYTGGAGDNEQFF. The DNA for the CDR3 is TGTGCCAGCAGTGATTATACGGGGGGCGCCGGTGACAATGAGCAGTTCTTC.

The V call is TRBV11-3, the J call TRBJ2-7, with unresolved D. Germline V lookup: CDR1 SGHNT, CDR2 YENEEA. Trimming removed 4 bases at V and 2 bases at J, with 3 bases between. The CDR3 totals 11 residues. CDR3 protein: CASSSAYEQYF. In nucleotides, the CDR3 is TGTGCCAGCAGCTCTGCCTACGAGCAGTACTTC.